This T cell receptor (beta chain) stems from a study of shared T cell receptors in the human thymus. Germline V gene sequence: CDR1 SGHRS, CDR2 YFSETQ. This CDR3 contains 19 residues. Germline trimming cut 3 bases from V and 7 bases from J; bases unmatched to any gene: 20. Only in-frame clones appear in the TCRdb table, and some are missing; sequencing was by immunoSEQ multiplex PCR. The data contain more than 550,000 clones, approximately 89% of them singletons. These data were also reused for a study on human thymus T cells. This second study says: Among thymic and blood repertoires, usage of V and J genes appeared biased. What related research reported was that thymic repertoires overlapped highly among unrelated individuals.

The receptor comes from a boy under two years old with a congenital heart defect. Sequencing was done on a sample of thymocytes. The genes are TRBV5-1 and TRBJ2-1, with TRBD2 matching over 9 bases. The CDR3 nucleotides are TGCGCCAGCAGCTCGGGGCGGTTCGGGCGGGAGGGGAACTGGAATGAGCAGTTCTTC. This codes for CASSSGRFGREGNWNEQFF. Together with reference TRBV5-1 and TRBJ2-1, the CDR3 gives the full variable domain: KAGVTQTPRYLIKTRGQQVTLSCSPISGHRSVSWYQQTPGQGLQFLFEYFSETQRNKGNFPGRFSGRQFSNSRSEMNVSTLELGDSALYLCASSSGRFGREGNWNEQFFGPGTRLTVL.